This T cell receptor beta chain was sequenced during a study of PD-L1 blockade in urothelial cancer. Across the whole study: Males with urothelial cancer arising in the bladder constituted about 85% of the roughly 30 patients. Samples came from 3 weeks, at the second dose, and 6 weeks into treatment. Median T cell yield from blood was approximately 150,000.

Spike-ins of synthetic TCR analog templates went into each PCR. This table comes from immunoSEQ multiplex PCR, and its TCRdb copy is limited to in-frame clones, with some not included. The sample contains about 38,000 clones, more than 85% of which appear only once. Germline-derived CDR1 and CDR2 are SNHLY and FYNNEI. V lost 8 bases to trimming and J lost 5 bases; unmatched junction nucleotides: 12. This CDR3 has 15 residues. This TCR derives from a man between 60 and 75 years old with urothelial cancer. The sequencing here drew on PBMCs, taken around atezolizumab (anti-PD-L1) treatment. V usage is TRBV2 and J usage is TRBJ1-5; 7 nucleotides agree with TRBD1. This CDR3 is CASVKRQGSHQPQHF. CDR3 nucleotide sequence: TGTGCCAGCGTAAAACGACAGGGATCTCATCAGCCCCAGCATTTT.